The entry below describes one T cell receptor beta chain. The antigen is unknown. As the sequencing template, cDNA was produced by extracting RNA and reverse transcribing it. The table came from immunoSEQ multiplex PCR; TCRdb's copy has only in-frame clones and leaves some out. The sample carries about 180,000 clones, 45% to 60% recorded once. This record belongs to a study of CD8+ T cells in alopecia areata. Study context: For the treated group, dosing was oral tofacitinib at 5 to 10 mg twice daily.

Study results and limitations: There were many expanded lesional clones persisting in scalp and blood during tofacitinib. On tofacitinib, scalp clonality and expanded CD8+ clones among top 100 fell significantly.

Trimming pared 2 bases from V and 5 bases from J, leaving 3 bases between. Looked up from germline, CDR1 is SGHTA and CDR2 is FQGTGA. The CDR3 sequence is 12 residues long. The sample's treatment: oral pan-JAK inhibitor, 5-10 mg twice daily. The sample in question was CD8+ T cells sorted from blood, obtained at week 52, from a patient treated with tofacitinib. The chain combines TRBV7-3 with TRBJ2-2; no firm D call. This TCR derives from a human donor with alopecia areata. CDR3: CASSLGTGELFF. CDR3 in DNA: TGTGCCAGCAGCTTAGGAACCGGGGAGCTGTTTTTT.